This record concerns one T cell receptor beta chain sequence. Its antigen has not been determined. No much larger clone exists at a distance of one base, and base qualities are not known. Via the germline V gene (reference sequence), CDR1 is MNHEY and CDR2 SMNVEV. Unmatched junction bases come to 4, with V trimmed by 5 bases and J by 1 base. The CDR3 goes from the cysteine to the phenylalanine over 14 residues. Only the CDR3 DNA stays, 42 bases, in frame from base 1. These data come from a study of T cell changes during pregnancy in multiple sclerosis (dated by TCRdb to the late 2010s). Some background on the complete study: Changes in the T cell repertoire over the course of pregnancy were examined in this study in women with multiple sclerosis.

Libraries were prepared through the immunoSEQ multiplex PCR assay. TCRdb retrieved this table from immuneACCESS and kept in-frame rearrangements only. Not all clones are present; in checked studies, unresolved V genes account for under half, and no reason is known for the remainder. The sample table shows about 84,000 clones, and about 93% are seen once. In total, the top ten clones hold around 0.97% of the sample. The receptor was isolated from a female donor in good health, enrolled as a control in a pregnancy study. The material was peripheral blood, obtained in the second trimester of pregnancy. The rearrangement joined TRBV27 to TRBJ1-1; 7 nucleotides in the junction match TRBD1. CDR3 protein: CASSTQGPNTEAFF. The DNA is as follows: TGTGCCAGCAGTACACAGGGGCCGAACACTGAAGCTTTCTTT.